Below are 16 T cell receptor beta chains sequenced from a single sample in a study of lymphopenia after photon versus proton radiotherapy. Clones were sequenced by immunoSEQ multiplex PCR, and TCRdb holds only the in-frame ones, with some missing. The sample holds around 64,000 clones, under 95% seen once. The source material was peripheral blood, sampled from a patient treated with photon-based radiotherapy. The receptors were sampled from a woman aged 35 to 49 with cholangiocarcinoma.

The V call is TRBV28, the J call TRBJ1-6; TRBD1 might be the D (5 bases). The ends were cut back, 11 bases at V and 5 bases at J, with 16 bases in the middle. CDR3 length equals 14 residues. CDR1 MDHEN and CDR2 SYDVKM come from the germline V gene. The CDR3 is CASNPGTHNSPLHF. CDR3 nucleotides: TGTGCCTCCAACCCCGGGACCCATAATTCACCCCTCCACTTT.

This chain links TRBV9 with TRBJ2-1; a possible D gene is TRBD1 (6 bases). This CDR3 spans 14 amino acids. The V end lost 4 bases, the J end lost 8 bases, and 16 bases lay between the germline ends. Germline V gives CDR1 SGDLS, CDR2 YYNGEE. The DNA for the CDR3 is TGTGCCAGCAGCCCCGGGACAATTATGGATGAGCAGTTCTTC. Amino acid sequence: CASSPGTIMDEQFF.

CDR3 region: CASSPDRAGMNTEAFF. In DNA form, the CDR3 reads TGTGCCAGCAGCCCGGACAGGGCCGGAATGAACACTGAAGCTTTCTTT. The V gene is TRBV5-6, the J gene TRBJ1-1; 8 nucleotides match TRBD1. This CDR3 comprises 16 residues. The germline V gene encodes CDR1 SGHDT and CDR2 YYEEEE. Trimming cost V 4 bases and J 0 bases; bases outside gene matches: 8.

This clone was counted a single time. V gene TRBV6-1 combines with J gene TRBJ1-2; D uncertain. CDR1 is MNHNS, CDR2 SASEGT, per germline. The V and J ends lost 3 bases and 10 bases respectively, with 18 bases between them. The CDR3 runs to 14 residues. CDR3 residues: CASSDLSTTGDYTF. The CDR3 DNA reads TGTGCCAGCAGTGATCTTAGCACAACCGGCGACTACACCTTC.

In nucleotides, the CDR3 is TGCGCCAGCAGCTTGGACCCGACAGGGGGCACAGATACGCAGTATTTT. This codes for CASSLDPTGGTDTQYF. The V call is TRBV5-1, the J call TRBJ2-3; 8 bases fit TRBD1. The CDR3 has 16 amino acids. Trimming removed 0 bases from V and 1 base from J; junction bases left unmatched: 4. Looked up from germline, CDR1 is SGHRS and CDR2 is YFSETQ.

This clone was recorded a few times. The chain carries TRBV6-6 and TRBJ2-7; D unclear. Trimming left V 6 bases short and J 0 bases short, with 3 bases between. CDR1 and CDR2 (germline): MNHNY, SVGAGI (reference sequence). The CDR3 contains 11 residues. The CDR3 DNA reads TGTGCCAGCAGAAACTCCTACGAGCAGTACTTC. It is translated as CASRNSYEQYF.

The V and J genes are TRBV5-1 and TRBJ2-5; 12 bases are shared with TRBD1. J was trimmed by 4 bases and V by 0 bases; bases with no gene match: 4. The CDR3 extends over 16 amino acids. Germline V CDR1 and CDR2: SGHRS, YFSETQ. CDR3 bases: TGCGCCAGCAGCTTGGCCGGGACAGGGGGCGCAGAGACCCAGTACTTC. It translates to CASSLAGTGGAETQYF.

This clone was counted a few times. The CDR3 loop is CASSEPGSSGNTIYF. For the CDR3, the DNA is TGTGCCAGCAGTGAACCGGGGAGCTCTGGAAACACCATATATTTT. The chain uses TRBV25-1 and TRBJ1-3; D unclear. The CDR3 contains 15 residues. V was cut by 2 bases and J by 0 bases, with 8 bases left in between. Germline values: CDR1 MGHDK, CDR2 SYGVNS.

In DNA form, the CDR3 reads TGTGCCTGGAGCGCTTATGGGGAGGATGGCTCCCTCCACTTT. Its translation: CAWSAYGEDGSLHF. This sequence joins TRBV30 and TRBJ1-6; D gene unclear. The germline V gene encodes CDR1 GTSNPN and CDR2 SVGIG (reference sequence). V was pared by 3 bases and J by 14 bases, with 20 bases between. The length of the CDR3 is 14 residues.

The chain combines TRBV14 with TRBJ2-2; no clear D. The CDR3 has 14 amino acids. The germline V gene encodes CDR1 SGHDN and CDR2 FVKESK. Trimming left V 4 bases short and J 4 bases short, with 10 bases between. This chain's CDR3 is CASSPVLGTGELFF. CDR3 DNA: TGTGCCAGCAGCCCCGTGTTGGGCACCGGGGAGCTGTTTTTT.

This clone was detected a few times. V and J are TRBV4-1 and TRBJ1-2; TRBD1 agrees at 7 bases. This CDR3 has 15 residues. Germline V gene data show CDR1 as MGHRA and CDR2 as YSYEKL. The V and J ends lost 0 bases and 9 bases, in that order; junction bases with no gene match: 10. CDR3 DNA: TGCGCCAGCAGCCAAGATTCAGACAGGGCTCAGCGCTACACCTTC. This translates into CASSQDSDRAQRYTF.

The chain carries TRBV7-9 and TRBJ2-7; TRBD1 is a possible D gene (6 bases). CDR3 length equals 15 residues. The germline V gene has CDR1 SEHNR and CDR2 FQNEAQ (reference sequence). V was shortened by 0 bases and J by 6 bases, with 15 bases between the two germline ends. The CDR3 here is CASSLAGEGESEQYF. The CDR3 region has the DNA TGTGCCAGCAGCTTAGCGGGCGAGGGGGAGAGCGAGCAGTACTTC.

The chain has TRBV4-3 and TRBJ1-1; 9 positions match TRBD1. The germline gives CDR1 LGHNA, CDR2 YSLEER. This CDR3 is 17 amino acids long. J was trimmed by 8 bases and V by 2 bases; bases with no gene match: 15. The CDR3 protein is CASSQSAARGQGFEAFF. CDR3 DNA sequence: TGCGCCAGCAGCCAATCCGCGGCTAGGGGACAGGGATTCGAAGCTTTCTTT.

This clone turned up a few times. The rearrangement joins TRBV7-2 to TRBJ2-7, with TRBD2 matching 9 bases. The CDR3 is made up of 15 amino acids. V was pared by 4 bases and J by 4 bases, with 8 bases of the junction left unmatched. Germline V CDR1 and CDR2: SGHTA, FQGNSA. CDR3 in DNA: TGTGCCAGCAGCTACTTAGCGGGAGTGGAGTACGAGCAGTACTTC. It codes for CASSYLAGVEYEQYF.

The rearrangement joins TRBV29-1 to TRBJ1-2, with no clear D. The germline V and J ends were trimmed by 3 bases and 8 bases, with 13 bases remaining between them. The germline V gene encodes CDR1 SQVTM and CDR2 ANQGSEA. The CDR3 has 12 amino acids. CDR3: CSVEVPLGGYTF. The CDR3 coding sequence is TGCAGCGTTGAGGTCCCTCTGGGGGGCTACACCTTC. Full variable domain (outside the CDR3, taken from reference TRBV29-1 and TRBJ1-2): SAVISQKPSRDICQRGTSLTIQCQVDSQVTMMFWYRQQPGQSLTLIATANQGSEATYESGFVIDKFPISRPNLTFSTLTVSNMSPEDSSIYLCSVEVPLGGYTFGSGTRLTVV.

This clone was seen only once. J is TRBJ1-2 and V is TRBV6-5; D uncertain. The germline V and J ends were trimmed by 5 bases and 14 bases, with 12 bases remaining between them. Germline loops: CDR1 MNHEY, CDR2 SVGAGI. The CDR3 loop spans 10 amino acids. This CDR3 reads CASSIEGRTF. The CDR3 coding sequence is TGTGCCAGCAGTATAGAAGGGAGAACCTTC.